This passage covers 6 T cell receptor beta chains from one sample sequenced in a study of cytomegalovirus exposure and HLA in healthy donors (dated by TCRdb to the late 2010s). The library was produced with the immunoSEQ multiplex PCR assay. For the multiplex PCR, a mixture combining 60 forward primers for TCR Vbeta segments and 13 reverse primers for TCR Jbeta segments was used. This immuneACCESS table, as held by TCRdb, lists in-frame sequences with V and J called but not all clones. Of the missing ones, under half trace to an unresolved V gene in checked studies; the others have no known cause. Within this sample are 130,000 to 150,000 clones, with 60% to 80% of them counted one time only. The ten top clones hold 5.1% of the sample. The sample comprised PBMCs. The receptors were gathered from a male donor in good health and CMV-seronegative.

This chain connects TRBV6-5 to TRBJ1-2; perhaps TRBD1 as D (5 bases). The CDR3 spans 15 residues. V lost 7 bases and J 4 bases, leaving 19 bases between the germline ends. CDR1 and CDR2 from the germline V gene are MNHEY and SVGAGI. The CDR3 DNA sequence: TGTGCCAGCAAAGAGGGAGTCTGGGGGGGCTATGGCTACACCTTC. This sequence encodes CASKEGVWGGYGYTF.

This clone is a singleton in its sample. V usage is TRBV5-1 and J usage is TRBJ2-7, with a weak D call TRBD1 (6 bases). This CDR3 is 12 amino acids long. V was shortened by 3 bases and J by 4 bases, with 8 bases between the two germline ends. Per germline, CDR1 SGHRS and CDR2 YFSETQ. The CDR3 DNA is TGCGCCAGCAGCTCGCAGGGGTACGAGCAGTACTTC. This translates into CASSSQGYEQYF. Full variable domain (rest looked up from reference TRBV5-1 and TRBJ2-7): KAGVTQTPRYLIKTRGQQVTLSCSPISGHRSVSWYQQTPGQGLQFLFEYFSETQRNKGNFPGRFSGRQFSNSRSEMNVSTLELGDSALYLCASSSQGYEQYFGPGTRLTVT.

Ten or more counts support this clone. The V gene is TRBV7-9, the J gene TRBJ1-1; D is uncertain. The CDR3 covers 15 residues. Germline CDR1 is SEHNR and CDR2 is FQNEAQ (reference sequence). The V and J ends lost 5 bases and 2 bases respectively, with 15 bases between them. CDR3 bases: TGTGCCAGCAGCCCAATTGGGCAGTTAAACACTGAAGCTTTCTTT. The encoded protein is CASSPIGQLNTEAFF. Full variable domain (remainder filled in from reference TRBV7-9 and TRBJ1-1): DTGVSQNPRHKITKRGQNVTFRCDPISEHNRLYWYRQTLGQGPEFLTYFQNEAQLEKSRLLSDRFSAERPKGSFSTLEIQRTEQGDSAMYLCASSPIGQLNTEAFFGQGTRLTVV.

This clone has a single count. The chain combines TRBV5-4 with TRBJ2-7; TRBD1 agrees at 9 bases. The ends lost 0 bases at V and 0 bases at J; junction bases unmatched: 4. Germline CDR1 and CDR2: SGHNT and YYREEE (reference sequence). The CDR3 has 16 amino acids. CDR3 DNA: TGTGCCAGCAGCTTGGCGACGACAGGGGGCTCCTACGAGCAGTACTTC. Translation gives CASSLATTGGSYEQYF.

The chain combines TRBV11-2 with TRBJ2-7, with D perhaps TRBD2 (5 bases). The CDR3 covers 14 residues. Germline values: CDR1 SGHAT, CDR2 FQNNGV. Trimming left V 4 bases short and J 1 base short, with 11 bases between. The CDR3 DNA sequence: TGTGCCAGCAGCTCAGCGGACGGATCCTACGAGCAGTACTTC. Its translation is CASSSADGSYEQYF.

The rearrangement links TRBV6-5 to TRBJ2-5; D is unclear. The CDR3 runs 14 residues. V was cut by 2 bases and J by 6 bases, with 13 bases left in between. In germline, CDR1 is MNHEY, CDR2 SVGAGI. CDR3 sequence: CASSYQNLRQTQYF. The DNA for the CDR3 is TGTGCCAGCAGTTACCAAAATCTGAGGCAGACCCAGTACTTC.